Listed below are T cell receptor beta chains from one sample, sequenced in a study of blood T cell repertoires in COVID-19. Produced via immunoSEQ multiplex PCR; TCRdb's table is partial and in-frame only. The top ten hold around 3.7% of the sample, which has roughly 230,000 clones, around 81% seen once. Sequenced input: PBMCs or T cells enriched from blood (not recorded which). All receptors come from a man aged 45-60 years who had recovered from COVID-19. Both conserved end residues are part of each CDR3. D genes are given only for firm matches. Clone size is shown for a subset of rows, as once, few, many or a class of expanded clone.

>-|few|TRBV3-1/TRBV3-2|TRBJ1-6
TGTGCCAGCAGCCAAGTTATAAGGGGCCTTAATTCACCCCTCCACTTT
CASSQVIRGLNSPLHF
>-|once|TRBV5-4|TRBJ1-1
TGTGCCAGCAGCCGCCTCCAGATTACTGAAGCTTTCTTT
CASSRLQITEAFF
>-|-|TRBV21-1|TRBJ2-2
TGTGCCAGCAGCAAAGTGGAGGGTCGGGTAAACACCGGGGAGCTGTTTTTT
CASSKVEGRVNTGELFF
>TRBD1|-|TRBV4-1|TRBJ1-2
TGCGCCAGCAGTCATGGACAGGGGAAAGATTACTATGGCTACACCTTC
CASSHGQGKDYYGYTF
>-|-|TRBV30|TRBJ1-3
TGTGCCTGGAGTGTTAGCTCTGGAAACACCATATATTTT
CAWSVSSGNTIYF
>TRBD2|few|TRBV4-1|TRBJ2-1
TGCGCCAGCAGCCAAGTAGACATGGGACTAGCGGGGAATGAGCAGTTCTTC
CASSQVDMGLAGNEQFF
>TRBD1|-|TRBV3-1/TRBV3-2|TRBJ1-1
TGTGCCAGCAGCCGGTGGGACAGGGGGGGGAGGAACACTGAAGCTTTCTTT
CASSRWDRGGRNTEAFF
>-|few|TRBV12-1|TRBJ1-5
TGTGCCACCGAGTATCAGCCCCAGCATTTT
CATEYQPQHF
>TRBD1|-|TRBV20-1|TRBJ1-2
TGCAGTGCTATTGGGGACAGGGGGGACACCTTC
CSAIGDRGDTF
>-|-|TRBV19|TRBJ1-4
TGTGCCAGTACTTGGACACCTCGGCGTGAAAAACTGTTTTTT
CASTWTPRREKLFF
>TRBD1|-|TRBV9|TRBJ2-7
TGTGCCAGCAGCGACAGACAGGGCCCATTAGAGGAGCAGTACTTC
CASSDRQGPLEEQYF
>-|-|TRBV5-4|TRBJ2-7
TGTGCCAGCAGCTTCGGCAGGTACGACGAGCAGTACTTC
CASSFGRYDEQYF
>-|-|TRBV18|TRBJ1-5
TGTGCCAGCTCACCAGGACAAAATCAGCCCCAGCATTTT
CASSPGQNQPQHF
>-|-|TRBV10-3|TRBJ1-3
TGTGCCATCAGTGAACGGGGGAGCTCTGGAAACACCATATATTTT
CAISERGSSGNTIYF
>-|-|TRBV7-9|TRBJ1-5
TGTGCCAGCAGCTTCGACAGTTCCTATCAGCCCCAGCATTTT
CASSFDSSYQPQHF
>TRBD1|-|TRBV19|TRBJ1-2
TGTGCCAGTAAGGGGACAGGGGGCATAGTTGGCTACACCTTC
CASKGTGGIVGYTF
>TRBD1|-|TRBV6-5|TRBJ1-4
TGTGCCAGCAGGAGACAGGGGGATCATGAAAAACTGTTTTTT
CASRRQGDHEKLFF
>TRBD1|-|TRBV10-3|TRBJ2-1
TGTGCCATCTGGGACAGGGACTACAATGAGCAGTTCTTC
CAIWDRDYNEQFF
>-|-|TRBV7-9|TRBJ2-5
TGTGCCAGCCTCCCCTTACTGAACAGGGATCAAGAGACCCAGTACTTC
CASLPLLNRDQETQYF
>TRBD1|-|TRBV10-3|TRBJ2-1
TGTGCCATCAGTGAGATTTCCGGGACAGCCTACAATGAGCAGTTCTTC
CAISEISGTAYNEQFF
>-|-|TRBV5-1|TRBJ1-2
TGCGCCAGCAGCCCACTCCAGGGAAACGCCTATGGCTACACCTTC
CASSPLQGNAYGYTF
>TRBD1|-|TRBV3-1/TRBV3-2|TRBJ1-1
TGTGCCAGCAGCCTAATAACAGGGGTAACTGAAGCTTTCTTT
CASSLITGVTEAFF
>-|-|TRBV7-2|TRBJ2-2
TGTGCCAGCAGCTCTAAACTCATCGGACAGACGAACACCGGGGAGCTGTTTTTT
CASSSKLIGQTNTGELFF
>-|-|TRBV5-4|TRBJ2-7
TGTGCCAGCAGCTTGGACCGGACAACCTACGAGCAGTACTTC
CASSLDRTTYEQYF
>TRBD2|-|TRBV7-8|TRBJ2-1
TGTGCCAGCAGCTTTAGTGAAGGATCCAGTCCCCAGACTAGCCATAATGAGCAGTTCTTC
CASSFSEGSSPQTSHNEQFF
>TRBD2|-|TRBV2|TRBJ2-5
TGTGCCAGCAGTAGCGGGGTAGGAGCCCAGTACTTC
CASSSGVGAQYF
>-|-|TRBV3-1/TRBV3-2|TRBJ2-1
TGTGCCAGCAGCCGGGGGACTGGCTCCTACAATGAGCAGTTCTTC
CASSRGTGSYNEQFF
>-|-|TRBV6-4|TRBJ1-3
TGTGCCAGCAGCCTAAACACCATATATTTT
CASSLNTIYF
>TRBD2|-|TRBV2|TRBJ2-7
TGTGCCAGCAGATATCGGGGTACTAGCGGGGGGCAAATGCAGGAGCAGTACTTC
CASRYRGTSGGQMQEQYF
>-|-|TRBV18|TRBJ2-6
TGTGCCAGCTCACCGTCACAGAACTCTGGGGCCAACGTCCTGACTTTC
CASSPSQNSGANVLTF
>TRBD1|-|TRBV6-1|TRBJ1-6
TGTGCCAGCAGTGAGAGAACAGGGGCGGAATCACCCCTCCACTTT
CASSERTGAESPLHF
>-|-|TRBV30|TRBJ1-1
TGTGCCTGGACACGGACAGTTTACACTGAAGCTTTCTTT
CAWTRTVYTEAFF
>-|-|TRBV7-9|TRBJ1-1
TGTGCCAGCAGCTCCTGGGGGGTTCCGGGGAACACTGAAGCTTTCTTT
CASSSWGVPGNTEAFF
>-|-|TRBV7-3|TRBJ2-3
TGTGCCAGCAGCTCTGAGGGAGGCACAGATACGCAGTATTTT
CASSSEGGTDTQYF
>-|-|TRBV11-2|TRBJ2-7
TGTGCCAGCAGCCCCGGGGGCGAGCAGTACTTC
CASSPGGEQYF
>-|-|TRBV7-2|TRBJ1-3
TGTGCCAGCAGCCCAGGACACAGCTCTGGAAACACCATATATTTT
CASSPGHSSGNTIYF
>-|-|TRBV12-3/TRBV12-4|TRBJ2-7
TGTGCCAGCAGTTTAAATCTCCCCTACGAGCAGTACTTC
CASSLNLPYEQYF
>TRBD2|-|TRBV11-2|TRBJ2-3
TGTGCCAGCAGCTTAATATTGACTAGCGGACTAGATACGCAGTATTTT
CASSLILTSGLDTQYF
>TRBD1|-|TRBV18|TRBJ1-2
TGTGCCAGCTCACCGGGACAGGGGTTCCATGGCTACACCTTC
CASSPGQGFHGYTF
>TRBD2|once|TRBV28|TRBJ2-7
TGTGCCAGCAGTTTGACTAGCGGGGGAAGCTCCTACGAGCAGTACTTC
CASSLTSGGSSYEQYF
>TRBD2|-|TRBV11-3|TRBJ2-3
TGTGCCAGCAGCTTGGGGACTAGCGGGGGGGCCATGGTAGCAGATACGCAGTATTTT
CASSLGTSGGAMVADTQYF
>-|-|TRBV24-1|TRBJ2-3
TGTGCCACCAGTGATCCCGGGACTAGCACAGATACGCAGTATTTT
CATSDPGTSTDTQYF
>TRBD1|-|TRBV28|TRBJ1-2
TGTGCCACGATTGAGCCCGGGACAGCACTATATGGCTACACCTTC
CATIEPGTALYGYTF
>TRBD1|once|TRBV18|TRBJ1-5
TGTGCCAGCTCAACTAGACAGGGAGACGAGCAGCCCCAGCATTTT
CASSTRQGDEQPQHF
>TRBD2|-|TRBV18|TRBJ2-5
TGTGCCAGCTCACCGCAGCGGACTAGCGGGGGAGAGACCCAGTACTTC
CASSPQRTSGGETQYF
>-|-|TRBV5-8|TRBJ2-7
TGTGCCAGCAGCTTGGGCCTAGGGGGCGAGCAGTACTTC
CASSLGLGGEQYF
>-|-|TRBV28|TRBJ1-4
TGTGCCAGCAGCACTAGTAGTGCAACTAATGAAAAACTGTTTTTT
CASSTSSATNEKLFF